The rows below give T cell receptor beta chains drawn from one sample of a study of T-cell memory formation after mild COVID-19. MiXCR was run by TCRdb on the 5' RACE reads, yielding one entry per CDR3 protein. This table has 140,000 or so distinct CDR3 sequences, 11% to 15% appearing once. The material sequenced was PBMCs or a T cell subset sorted from them (not recorded which). These receptors were taken from an adult woman who had mild COVID-19 (a few samples of this study predate the infection). Cell type and time point are not known. Both conserved end residues are part of each CDR3. A D gene is named only where the DNA matches it firmly. Not every row has a clone size; where given, it reads once, few, many or a size class.

many	-	TRBJ2-7	TRBV7-9	CASSLVPQPREAYEQYF	TGTGCCAGCAGCTTAGTTCCTCAACCCAGAGAAGCATACGAGCAGTACTTC
-	TRBD2	TRBJ2-3	TRBV11-2	CASRAGLAGADTKYF	TGTGCCAGCAGAGCCGGACTAGCGGGGGCAGATACGAAGTATTTT
few	-	TRBJ1-1	TRBV28	CASSFIQIRRNTEAFF	TGTGCCAGCAGTTTTATCCAGATCCGTAGGAACACTGAAGCTTTCTTT
-	TRBD1	TRBJ1-1	TRBV29-1	CSVAWTGDTEAFF	TGCAGCGTGGCCTGGACAGGAGACACTGAAGCTTTCTTT
-	TRBD1	TRBJ2-6	TRBV5-1	CASSSGQGAHSGANVLTF	TGCGCCAGCAGCTCCGGACAGGGGGCACATTCTGGGGCCAACGTCCTGACTTTC
few	-	TRBJ2-2	TRBV12-3/TRBV12-4	CASSLTESPGELFF	TGTGCCAGCAGTTTAACAGAAAGCCCCGGGGAGCTGTTTTTT
-	-	TRBJ2-1	TRBV11-1	CASSPPGFTDNEQFF	TGTGCCAGCAGCCCCCCAGGGTTCACCGACAATGAGCAGTTCTTC
many	TRBD2	TRBJ2-7	TRBV27	CASSGRGGSYEQYF	TGTGCCAGCAGTGGGCGGGGGGGGTCCTACGAGCAGTACTTC
many	TRBD2	TRBJ2-5	TRBV7-2	CASSAAGLAFVQETQYF	TGTGCCAGCAGCGCAGCGGGACTAGCGTTTGTCCAAGAGACCCAGTACTTC
many	-	TRBJ1-1	TRBV12-3/TRBV12-4	CASSLGHTEAFF	TGTGCCAGCAGTTTAGGTCACACTGAAGCTTTCTTT
few	-	TRBJ1-1	TRBV5-1	CASSLVTPAEAFF	TGCGCCAGCAGCTTGGTTACGCCCGCTGAAGCTTTCTTT
few	-	TRBJ2-7	TRBV25-1	CASSEGKQVYSYEQYF	TGTGCCAGCAGTGAAGGGAAACAGGTCTACTCCTACGAGCAGTACTTC
-	-	TRBJ2-1	TRBV4-1	CASSQIITGVYDEQFF	TGCGCCAGCAGCCAGATCATTACTGGGGTGTATGATGAGCAGTTCTTC
few	TRBD2	TRBJ2-3	TRBV11-3	CASSTTSLGIADTQYF	TGTGCCAGCAGCACGACTAGCCTCGGCATTGCGGATACGCAGTATTTT
many	-	TRBJ1-2	TRBV27	CASSLGSYYGYTF	TGTGCCAGCAGTTTGGGCTCTTATTATGGCTACACCTTC
-	-	TRBJ2-7	TRBV19	CASSSRGQLYEQYF	TGTGCCAGTAGTAGCCGCGGACAGCTCTACGAGCAGTACTTC
many	-	TRBJ2-5	TRBV7-9	CASLGGSGQETQYF	TGTGCCAGCCTCGGCGGCTCCGGCCAAGAGACCCAGTACTTC
few	-	TRBJ2-7	TRBV3-1	CASSPTGQYF	TGTGCCAGCAGCCCCACGGGGCAGTACTTC
-	-	TRBJ1-4	TRBV27	CASSPYRATNEKLFF	TGTGCCAGCAGCCCCTACAGGGCGACAAATGAAAAACTGTTTTTT
many	-	TRBJ2-7	TRBV7-6	CASSSGGQYYEQYF	TGTGCCAGCAGCTCCGGGGGGCAGTACTACGAGCAGTACTTC
-	-	TRBJ1-2	TRBV6-6	CASSYSVTDLYTF	TGTGCCAGCAGTTACTCCGTGACAGACCTCTACACCTTC
few	TRBD1	TRBJ1-1	TRBV29-1	CSARQGTNVEAFF	TGCAGCGCGCGACAGGGAACGAACGTTGAAGCTTTCTTT
medium-sized	-	TRBJ1-1	TRBV14	CASSQRGGQTEAFF	TGTGCCAGCAGCCAACGGGGGGGGCAAACTGAAGCTTTCTTT
few	TRBD2	TRBJ2-7	TRBV6-5	CASSYSAVAGDLYEQYF	TGTGCCAGCAGTTACTCGGCGGTAGCGGGAGATTTATACGAGCAGTACTTC
few	-	TRBJ2-7	TRBV27	CASAVEGPSYEQYF	TGTGCCAGCGCTGTCGAGGGACCTTCCTACGAGCAGTACTTC
-	-	TRBJ2-3	TRBV20-1	CSAIALGSTDTQYF	TGCAGTGCGATAGCCCTCGGGAGCACAGATACGCAGTATTTT
many	-	TRBJ2-7	TRBV5-6	CASSQGGGEQYF	TGTGCCAGCAGCCAGGGGGGTGGCGAGCAGTACTTC
many	TRBD2	TRBJ2-3	TRBV27	CASSPLGLVPTDTQYF	TGTGCCAGCAGTCCACTGGGACTAGTACCCACAGATACGCAGTATTTT
-	TRBD2	TRBJ2-7	TRBV4-3	CASSQDRGLVNEQYF	TGCGCCAGCAGCCAAGATAGGGGACTAGTCAACGAGCAGTACTTC
-	TRBD1	TRBJ2-1	TRBV5-1	CASVITGGHNEQFF	TGCGCCAGCGTAATCACAGGGGGACACAATGAGCAGTTCTTC
-	-	TRBJ1-5	TRBV4-1	CASSQDGAGGNQPQHF	TGCGCCAGCAGCCAAGACGGGGCAGGGGGCAATCAGCCCCAGCATTTT
many	TRBD2	TRBJ2-1	TRBV7-6	CASSTPPTSSGVNEQFF	TGTGCCAGCAGCACACCCCCGACTAGCAGTGGAGTAAATGAGCAGTTCTTC
-	-	TRBJ2-7	TRBV15	CATSRARAREQYF	TGTGCCACCAGCAGAGCGAGGGCGCGGGAGCAGTACTTC
few	-	TRBJ1-1	TRBV12-3/TRBV12-4	CASSPQIQPSLNTEAFF	TGTGCCAGCAGCCCTCAGATCCAACCCAGCCTGAACACTGAAGCTTTCTTT
-	TRBD1	TRBJ2-1	TRBV19	CASSAGTGRFDEQFF	TGTGCCAGTAGTGCCGGGACAGGGAGGTTCGATGAGCAGTTCTTC
many	-	TRBJ2-2	TRBV12-3/TRBV12-4	CASSFGSGPGELFF	TGTGCCAGCAGCTTTGGGTCGGGCCCCGGGGAGCTGTTTTTT
few	-	TRBJ1-2	TRBV20-1	CSARLLYGYTF	TGCAGTGCTAGACTCCTCTATGGCTACACCTTC
few	TRBD1	TRBJ1-3	TRBV10-3	CAISAGTGEGNTIYF	TGTGCCATCAGCGCCGGGACAGGGGAAGGAAACACCATATATTTT
-	-	TRBJ2-7	TRBV24-1	CATSDLGHPYEQYF	TGTGCCACCAGTGATTTGGGACACCCCTACGAGCAGTACTTC
few	-	TRBJ2-7	TRBV12-3/TRBV12-4	CASSLAGLGEQYF	TGTGCCAGCAGTTTAGCAGGGCTCGGCGAGCAGTACTTC
-	-	TRBJ2-1	TRBV30	CAWSDIAVYNEQFF	TGTGCCTGGAGTGATATAGCGGTCTACAATGAGCAGTTCTTC
-	TRBD1	TRBJ2-3	TRBV13	CASSPSGTDSTDTQYF	TGTGCCAGCAGCCCCTCCGGGACAGATAGCACAGATACGCAGTATTTT
few	-	TRBJ2-5	TRBV7-9	CASSPAGWETQYF	TGTGCCAGCAGCCCCGCGGGGTGGGAGACCCAGTACTTC
-	-	TRBJ1-5	TRBV5-1	CASSLEGEHNQPQHF	TGCGCCAGCAGCTTGGAAGGGGAACACAATCAGCCCCAGCATTTT
many	-	TRBJ2-1	TRBV29-1	CSVDADGLEQFF	TGCAGCGTTGACGCGGACGGTCTCGAGCAGTTCTTC
-	-	TRBJ1-1	TRBV7-9	CASSAPGQYANTEAFF	TGTGCCAGCAGCGCCCCCGGACAGTACGCGAACACTGAAGCTTTCTTT
few	TRBD1	TRBJ2-2	TRBV7-8	CASSLDRGNTGELFF	TGTGCCAGCAGCTTAGACAGGGGGAACACCGGGGAGCTGTTTTTT
many	TRBD2	TRBJ2-7	TRBV7-2	CASSLIGGSYEQYF	TGTGCCAGCAGCTTAATCGGCGGGAGTTACGAGCAGTACTTC
many	-	TRBJ2-7	TRBV7-9	CASSLGVTGYYEQYF	TGTGCCAGCAGCTTAGGAGTCACCGGGTACTACGAGCAGTACTTC
-	TRBD2	TRBJ2-7	TRBV20-1	CSARTSGRPSYEQYF	TGCAGTGCCAGGACTAGCGGGAGGCCCTCCTACGAGCAGTACTTC
-	TRBD1	TRBJ2-7	TRBV27	CASSVTGTGPADEQYF	TGTGCCAGCAGTGTGACCGGGACAGGCCCCGCAGACGAGCAGTACTTC
few	-	TRBJ1-1	TRBV11-2	CASSLDGVWQTEAFF	TGTGCCAGCAGCTTGGACGGGGTCTGGCAGACTGAAGCTTTCTTT